A selection of T cell receptor beta chains follows, all from one sample in a study of cytomegalovirus exposure and HLA in healthy donors. Repertoires were generated with immunoSEQ multiplex PCR, while TCRdb's copy carries only in-frame clones and drops some. The table has over 90,000 clones, 70% to 90% seen once. The sequencing input was PBMCs. These receptors were collected from a man aged 40-50 years in good health and CMV-seronegative. Both conserved end residues are part of each CDR3. The D gene is left open where the match is weak. Clone size is given for some rows only: seen once, a few or many times, or a class if the clone is expanded.

abundance: NA; v_gene: TRBV5-1; d_gene: NA; j_gene: TRBJ2-7; CDR3nt: TGCGCCAGCAGCTTGGAATTGGGCAGGGCCTCCTACGAGCAGTACTTC; CDR3aa: CASSLELGRASYEQYF
abundance: NA; v_gene: TRBV19; d_gene: NA; j_gene: TRBJ1-1; CDR3nt: TGTGCCAGTAGTATGTACGTGTGGGGGAACCCCGGGAGAACTGAAGCTTTCTTT; CDR3aa: CASSMYVWGNPGRTEAFF
abundance: NA; v_gene: TRBV15; d_gene: NA; j_gene: TRBJ2-3; CDR3nt: TGTGCCACCAGCAGAGAGCCAACGGGGGGCACAGATACGCAGTATTTT; CDR3aa: CATSREPTGGTDTQYF
abundance: NA; v_gene: TRBV11-2; d_gene: NA; j_gene: TRBJ2-7; CDR3nt: TGTGCCAGCAGCCGAACTCAGGGGGAGGTCGGCGAGCAGTACTTC; CDR3aa: CASSRTQGEVGEQYF
abundance: NA; v_gene: TRBV4-1; d_gene: NA; j_gene: TRBJ1-2; CDR3nt: TGCGCCAGCAGCCGCGGCGGAAGCCACGATGGGTATGGCTACACCTTC; CDR3aa: CASSRGGSHDGYGYTF
abundance: once; v_gene: TRBV5-1; d_gene: TRBD2; j_gene: TRBJ2-1; CDR3nt: TGCGCCAGCAGCTTTCCTTCTAGCGGGGGGGAGAGCTCCTACAATGAGCAGTTCTTC; CDR3aa: CASSFPSSGGESSYNEQFF
abundance: NA; v_gene: TRBV21-1; d_gene: NA; j_gene: TRBJ2-1; CDR3nt: TGTGCCAGCAGCAAAAAGGACGACAGGGGGGAGTCCTACAATGAGCAGTTCTTC; CDR3aa: CASSKKDDRGESYNEQFF
abundance: NA; v_gene: TRBV5-4; d_gene: NA; j_gene: TRBJ1-1; CDR3nt: TGTGCCAGCAGCCTCGACTTGAACACTGAAGCTTTCTTT; CDR3aa: CASSLDLNTEAFF
abundance: NA; v_gene: TRBV15; d_gene: TRBD1; j_gene: TRBJ2-7; CDR3nt: TGTGCCACCAGCAGGGACAGGGGGCCCTACGAGCAGTACTTC; CDR3aa: CATSRDRGPYEQYF
abundance: NA; v_gene: TRBV29-1; d_gene: TRBD1; j_gene: TRBJ2-3; CDR3nt: TGCAGCGTTGCCCAGGGGGCTAGCACAGATACGCAGTATTTT; CDR3aa: CSVAQGASTDTQYF
abundance: NA; v_gene: TRBV18; d_gene: NA; j_gene: TRBJ2-2; CDR3nt: TGTGCCAGCTCACCCCCAGGGCGGTCCGCGAACACCGGGGAGCTGTTTTTT; CDR3aa: CASSPPGRSANTGELFF
abundance: NA; v_gene: TRBV7-9; d_gene: NA; j_gene: TRBJ1-4; CDR3nt: TGTTCCAGCAGCCCGACGGGGGATATAACAAAACTGTTTTTT; CDR3aa: CSSSPTGDITKLFF
abundance: NA; v_gene: TRBV29-1; d_gene: NA; j_gene: TRBJ1-2; CDR3nt: TGCAGCGTTTCGGTGTTAGCTAACTATGGCTACACCTTC; CDR3aa: CSVSVLANYGYTF
abundance: NA; v_gene: TRBV19; d_gene: TRBD1; j_gene: TRBJ2-7; CDR3nt: TGTGCCAGCGCAGACAGGGAGCCAAAGCAGTACTTC; CDR3aa: CASADREPKQYF
abundance: NA; v_gene: TRBV11-2; d_gene: NA; j_gene: TRBJ2-7; CDR3nt: TGTGCCAGCAGCTTATTTATTAGCGAGCAGTACTTC; CDR3aa: CASSLFISEQYF
abundance: few; v_gene: TRBV14; d_gene: NA; j_gene: TRBJ2-3; CDR3nt: TGTGCCAGCAGCCGGGCTGCCGATACGCAGTATTTT; CDR3aa: CASSRAADTQYF
abundance: NA; v_gene: TRBV5-1; d_gene: NA; j_gene: TRBJ2-3; CDR3nt: TGCGCCAGCAGCCCCCCACGGGGGACAGATACGCAGTATTTT; CDR3aa: CASSPPRGTDTQYF
abundance: once; v_gene: TRBV7-8; d_gene: NA; j_gene: TRBJ1-2; CDR3nt: TGTGCCAGCAGCTTAGGTACCCGGGTTTATAACTATGGCTACACCTTC; CDR3aa: CASSLGTRVYNYGYTF
abundance: NA; v_gene: TRBV7-2; d_gene: TRBD1; j_gene: TRBJ1-2; CDR3nt: TGTGCCAGCAGCTTTTCCGGACAGGTACCTGGCTACACCTTC; CDR3aa: CASSFSGQVPGYTF
abundance: NA; v_gene: TRBV19; d_gene: NA; j_gene: TRBJ2-4; CDR3nt: TGTGCCAGCAAGACCGGGACTGAAGTAGCCAAAAACATTCAGTACTTC; CDR3aa: CASKTGTEVAKNIQYF
abundance: NA; v_gene: TRBV6-6; d_gene: TRBD1; j_gene: TRBJ1-1; CDR3nt: TGTGCCAGCAGCTGGGACAGGGGGATAACTGAAGCTTTCTTT; CDR3aa: CASSWDRGITEAFF
abundance: NA; v_gene: TRBV18; d_gene: TRBD1; j_gene: TRBJ1-3; CDR3nt: TGTGCCAGCTCACCTTTACAGGGGGCGGAATCTGGAAACACCATATATTTT; CDR3aa: CASSPLQGAESGNTIYF
abundance: NA; v_gene: TRBV7-9; d_gene: TRBD1; j_gene: TRBJ1-2; CDR3nt: TGTGCCAGCACCACGAGCAGGGGACAGGCCCTCTATGGCTACACCTTC; CDR3aa: CASTTSRGQALYGYTF
abundance: NA; v_gene: TRBV7-9; d_gene: NA; j_gene: TRBJ1-1; CDR3nt: TGTTCCAGCAGCTTAGAGGACTCCACCGGGGCTTTCTTT; CDR3aa: CSSSLEDSTGAFF
abundance: NA; v_gene: TRBV7-8; d_gene: TRBD2; j_gene: TRBJ2-7; CDR3nt: TGTGCCAGCAGCCAGAGCACCGGGACTAGCTACTACGAGCAGTACTTC; CDR3aa: CASSQSTGTSYYEQYF
abundance: NA; v_gene: TRBV12-5; d_gene: TRBD2; j_gene: TRBJ2-1; CDR3nt: TGTGCTAGTGGTTTGGTAATGGGGGCGGGGGGCACCAATGAGCAGTTCTTC; CDR3aa: CASGLVMGAGGTNEQFF
abundance: few; v_gene: TRBV6-5; d_gene: NA; j_gene: TRBJ1-1; CDR3nt: TGTGCCAGCAGTCGGTCGACAGAGAACACTGAAGCTTTCTTT; CDR3aa: CASSRSTENTEAFF
abundance: NA; v_gene: TRBV28; d_gene: NA; j_gene: TRBJ1-2; CDR3nt: TGTGCCAGCACTGAACAGAAGTTCTATGGCTACACCTTC; CDR3aa: CASTEQKFYGYTF
abundance: NA; v_gene: TRBV11-2; d_gene: NA; j_gene: TRBJ2-2; CDR3nt: TGTGCCAGCAGCTTATCCCTGTTGAACACCGGGGAGCTGTTTTTT; CDR3aa: CASSLSLLNTGELFF
abundance: NA; v_gene: TRBV27; d_gene: NA; j_gene: TRBJ2-7; CDR3nt: TGTGCCAGCAGTTTATCGGGCAGGGCCTACGAGCAGTACTTC; CDR3aa: CASSLSGRAYEQYF
abundance: NA; v_gene: TRBV7-2; d_gene: NA; j_gene: TRBJ2-5; CDR3nt: TGTGCCAGCAGCTTAGCCCTCAGGGTGGAGACCCAGTACTTC; CDR3aa: CASSLALRVETQYF
abundance: NA; v_gene: TRBV7-7; d_gene: TRBD2; j_gene: TRBJ2-2; CDR3nt: TGTGCTGGCAGCTTCGAGGGACTAGCGGGGTCCGGGGAGCTGTTTTTT; CDR3aa: CAGSFEGLAGSGELFF
abundance: NA; v_gene: TRBV6-5; d_gene: NA; j_gene: TRBJ1-2; CDR3nt: TGTGCCAGCAGTCCAGGACTGAGTTATGGCTACCCCTTC; CDR3aa: CASSPGLSYGYPF
abundance: NA; v_gene: TRBV10-3; d_gene: TRBD1; j_gene: TRBJ1-2; CDR3nt: TGTGCCATCAGTGACCACGGGACAGCTTATGGCTACACCTTC; CDR3aa: CAISDHGTAYGYTF
abundance: NA; v_gene: TRBV27; d_gene: NA; j_gene: TRBJ2-3; CDR3nt: TGTGCCAGCAGTCCCCCAATACCTACTAGCACAGATACGCAGTATTTT; CDR3aa: CASSPPIPTSTDTQYF
abundance: NA; v_gene: TRBV9; d_gene: TRBD1; j_gene: TRBJ2-5; CDR3nt: TGTGCCAGCAGCGACCCCCGAAGGACAGGGGAAGAGACCCAGTACTTC; CDR3aa: CASSDPRRTGEETQYF
abundance: NA; v_gene: TRBV7-2; d_gene: TRBD2; j_gene: TRBJ2-7; CDR3nt: TGTGCCAGCAAGGGCGGGGGGCCTAGGGGATACGAGCAGTACTTC; CDR3aa: CASKGGGPRGYEQYF
abundance: NA; v_gene: TRBV10-3; d_gene: NA; j_gene: TRBJ1-2; CDR3nt: TGTGCCATCAGTAACATTTATGGCTACACCTTC; CDR3aa: CAISNIYGYTF
abundance: once; v_gene: TRBV7-8; d_gene: NA; j_gene: TRBJ2-3; CDR3nt: TGTGCCAGCACTCAACCCATGCAGGATACGCAGTATTTT; CDR3aa: CASTQPMQDTQYF
abundance: NA; v_gene: TRBV7-3; d_gene: NA; j_gene: TRBJ2-3; CDR3nt: TGTGCCAGCAGCTACCTCGGGTGGGGGGACACAGATACGCAGTATTTT; CDR3aa: CASSYLGWGDTDTQYF
abundance: NA; v_gene: TRBV2; d_gene: TRBD1; j_gene: TRBJ1-2; CDR3nt: TGTGCCAGCAGCGTAGGACAGGGCCGTTATGGCTACACCTTC; CDR3aa: CASSVGQGRYGYTF
abundance: once; v_gene: TRBV6-1; d_gene: TRBD2; j_gene: TRBJ2-5; CDR3nt: TGTGCCAGCAGGGTAGCGGGGGCGACCCAGTACTTC; CDR3aa: CASRVAGATQYF
abundance: NA; v_gene: TRBV5-1; d_gene: TRBD1; j_gene: TRBJ1-3; CDR3nt: TGCGCCAGCAGCTTGGAGGGACAGGGGTTTGGAAACACCATATATTTT; CDR3aa: CASSLEGQGFGNTIYF
abundance: NA; v_gene: TRBV5-1; d_gene: NA; j_gene: TRBJ1-4; CDR3nt: TGCGCCAGCAGGCAGGGGCCAACTAATGAAAAACTGTTTTTT; CDR3aa: CASRQGPTNEKLFF
abundance: NA; v_gene: TRBV19; d_gene: NA; j_gene: TRBJ1-2; CDR3nt: TGTGCCAGTAGCCACTTTGAGGCGGGGGCGAACGATGGCTACACCTTC; CDR3aa: CASSHFEAGANDGYTF
abundance: few; v_gene: TRBV7-3; d_gene: NA; j_gene: TRBJ2-3; CDR3nt: TGTGCCAGCAGCTTAATCGGACCGGGAGGCACAGATACGCAGTATTTT; CDR3aa: CASSLIGPGGTDTQYF
abundance: NA; v_gene: TRBV7-2; d_gene: NA; j_gene: TRBJ1-2; CDR3nt: TGTGCCAGCAGCTTAATCAGGGGAGTGGGCTATGGCTACACCTTC; CDR3aa: CASSLIRGVGYGYTF
abundance: NA; v_gene: TRBV9; d_gene: TRBD1; j_gene: TRBJ1-2; CDR3nt: TGTGCCAGCAGCCCCCGGACAGGGGGCGGCTACACCTTC; CDR3aa: CASSPRTGGGYTF
abundance: NA; v_gene: TRBV18; d_gene: NA; j_gene: TRBJ2-5; CDR3nt: TGTGCCAGCTCACCAGGACAAGAAGAGACCCAGTACTTC; CDR3aa: CASSPGQEETQYF
abundance: NA; v_gene: TRBV4-3; d_gene: TRBD1; j_gene: TRBJ1-1; CDR3nt: TGCGCCAGCAGCCCCGGGACAGGTCTTTCGGGGGCTGAAGCTTTCTTT; CDR3aa: CASSPGTGLSGAEAFF
abundance: NA; v_gene: TRBV5-1; d_gene: NA; j_gene: TRBJ2-3; CDR3nt: TGCGCCAGCAGCTTCAGGACTAACGCAGATACGCAGTATTTT; CDR3aa: CASSFRTNADTQYF
abundance: NA; v_gene: TRBV5-5; d_gene: TRBD1; j_gene: TRBJ1-5; CDR3nt: TGTGCCAGCAGCTTGGACAGGGGGAGCAATCAGCCCCAGCATTTT; CDR3aa: CASSLDRGSNQPQHF
abundance: NA; v_gene: TRBV10-3; d_gene: NA; j_gene: TRBJ1-5; CDR3nt: TGTGCCATCAACGAGGCAGGGGCAGAGCAGCCCCAGCATTTT; CDR3aa: CAINEAGAEQPQHF
abundance: NA; v_gene: TRBV7-8; d_gene: NA; j_gene: TRBJ1-1; CDR3nt: TGTGCCAGCAGCTCCCTCTTTCTACCGGGAAACACTGAAGCTTTCTTT; CDR3aa: CASSSLFLPGNTEAFF
abundance: NA; v_gene: TRBV5-4; d_gene: NA; j_gene: TRBJ1-1; CDR3nt: TGTGCCAGCAGCGGACACGACAGGAGCCCCATGAACACTGAAGCTTTCTTT; CDR3aa: CASSGHDRSPMNTEAFF
abundance: few; v_gene: TRBV6-1; d_gene: TRBD1; j_gene: TRBJ2-5; CDR3nt: TGTGCCAGCAGGGGCCCACAGGGGAGAGGGGAGACCCAGTACTTC; CDR3aa: CASRGPQGRGETQYF
abundance: NA; v_gene: TRBV9; d_gene: NA; j_gene: TRBJ1-4; CDR3nt: TGTGCCAGCAGCGTTACGGGGAATGAAAAACTGTTTTTT; CDR3aa: CASSVTGNEKLFF
abundance: NA; v_gene: TRBV18; d_gene: NA; j_gene: TRBJ1-1; CDR3nt: TGTGCCAGCCAACTATACAGGGAACAGTTGAACACTGAAGCTTTCTTT; CDR3aa: CASQLYREQLNTEAFF
abundance: NA; v_gene: TRBV7-3; d_gene: TRBD2; j_gene: TRBJ2-2; CDR3nt: TGTGCCAGCAGCTTAACGGGTAGCGGGGGTATGCGTAACGGGGAGCTGTTTTTT; CDR3aa: CASSLTGSGGMRNGELFF
abundance: NA; v_gene: TRBV6-5; d_gene: NA; j_gene: TRBJ2-4; CDR3nt: TGTGCCAGCACAGGGCTGGAAAACATTCAGTACTTC; CDR3aa: CASTGLENIQYF